This T cell receptor (beta chain) came from a study of control samples from healthy donors and cancer patients. V lost 3 bases, J lost 1 base, and 10 bases lay in between. CDR1 is SNHLY and CDR2 is FYNNEI in the germline V gene. The CDR3 is made up of 15 amino acids. The data were produced by immunoSEQ multiplex PCR, yet TCRdb's version contains in-frame clones alone and is incomplete. The specimen's table records roughly 190,000 clones. The chain employs TRBV2 and TRBJ2-1; D might be TRBD2 (6 bases). Sequenced: blood. The clonotype was recovered from a woman younger than 45 in good health. CDR3 DNA: TGTGCCAGCAGTGATTGGGCGGGATCCTACAATGAGCAGTTCTTC. Translating gives CASSDWAGSYNEQFF.